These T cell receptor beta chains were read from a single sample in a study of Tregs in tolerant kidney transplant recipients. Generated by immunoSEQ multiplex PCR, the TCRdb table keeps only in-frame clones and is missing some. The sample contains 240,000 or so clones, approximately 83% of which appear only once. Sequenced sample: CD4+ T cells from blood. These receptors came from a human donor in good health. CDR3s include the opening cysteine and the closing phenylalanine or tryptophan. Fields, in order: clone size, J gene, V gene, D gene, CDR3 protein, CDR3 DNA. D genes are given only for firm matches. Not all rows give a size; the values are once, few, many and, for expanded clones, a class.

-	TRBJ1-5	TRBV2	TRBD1	CASLGAGGEQPQHF	TGTGCCAGCCTCGGGGCAGGGGGCGAACAGCCCCAGCATTTT
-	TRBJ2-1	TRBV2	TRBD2	CASSLLASNEQFF	TGTGCCAGCAGTTTACTAGCGAGCAATGAGCAGTTCTTC
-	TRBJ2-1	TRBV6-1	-	CASRLQSYSYNEQFF	TGTGCCAGCAGACTACAGAGCTACTCCTACAATGAGCAGTTCTTC
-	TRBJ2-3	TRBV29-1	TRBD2	CSVEDWWASGRFSTQYF	TGCAGCGTTGAAGATTGGTGGGCTAGCGGGAGGTTCAGTACGCAGTATTTT
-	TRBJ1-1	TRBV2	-	CAAGGDTEAFF	TGTGCCGCCGGGGGGGACACTGAAGCTTTCTTT
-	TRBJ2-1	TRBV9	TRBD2	CASSVVSGGPSSYNEQFF	TGTGCCAGCAGCGTAGTTAGCGGGGGGCCCAGCTCCTACAATGAGCAGTTCTTC
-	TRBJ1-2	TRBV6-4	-	CASSDSGQRRGYTF	TGTGCCAGCAGTGACTCAGGTCAACGGCGTGGCTACACCTTC
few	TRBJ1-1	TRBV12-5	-	CASGPGERPGIGAFF	TGTGCTAGTGGTCCGGGTGAGAGACCCGGAATAGGAGCTTTCTTT
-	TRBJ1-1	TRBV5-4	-	CASSLLTVGLTEAFF	TGTGCCAGCAGCTTGCTTACGGTGGGACTGACTGAAGCTTTCTTT
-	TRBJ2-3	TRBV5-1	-	CASSLRETDTQYF	TGCGCCAGCAGCTTGCGGGAAACAGATACGCAGTATTTT
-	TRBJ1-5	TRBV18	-	CASSILQDSNQPQHF	TGTGCCAGCTCAATACTACAGGATAGCAATCAGCCCCAGCATTTT
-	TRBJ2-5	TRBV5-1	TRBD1	CASSLKGAGGETQYF	TGCGCCAGCAGCTTGAAGGGGGCGGGTGGGGAGACCCAGTACTTC
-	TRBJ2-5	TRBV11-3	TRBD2	CASSSGGLAGRETQYF	TGTGCCAGCAGCTCGGGGGGACTAGCGGGGCGAGAGACCCAGTACTTC
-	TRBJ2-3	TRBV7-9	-	CASLGAYTDTQYF	TGTGCCAGCCTAGGGGCCTACACAGATACGCAGTATTTT
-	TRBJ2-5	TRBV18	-	CASSPNALKETQYF	TGTGCCAGCTCACCAAACGCGCTGAAAGAGACCCAGTACTTC
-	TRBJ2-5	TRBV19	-	CASSMVTGGGETQYF	TGTGCCAGTAGTATGGTCACAGGGGGAGGGGAGACCCAGTACTTC
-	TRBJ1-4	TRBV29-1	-	CSVGKGKTNEKLFF	TGCAGCGTTGGTAAAGGGAAAACTAATGAAAAACTGTTTTTT
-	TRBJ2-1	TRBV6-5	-	CASSVNNEQFF	TGTGCCAGCAGTGTAAACAATGAGCAGTTCTTC
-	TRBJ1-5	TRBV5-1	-	CASSFGGSNQPQHF	TGCGCCAGCAGCTTCGGGGGGAGCAATCAGCCCCAGCATTTT
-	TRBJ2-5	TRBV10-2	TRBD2	CASTLTSGGAWETQYF	TGCGCCAGCACCTTGACTAGCGGGGGGGCCTGGGAGACCCAGTACTTC
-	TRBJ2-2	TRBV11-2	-	CASSRMVVGGELFF	TGTGCCAGCAGCCGCATGGTGGTTGGCGGGGAGCTGTTTTTT
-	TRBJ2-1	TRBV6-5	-	CASSYIRGNEQFF	TGTGCCAGCAGTTACATCAGGGGCAATGAGCAGTTCTTC
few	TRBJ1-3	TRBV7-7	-	CASSSTGNTIYF	TGTGCTAGCAGCTCGACGGGAAACACCATATATTTT
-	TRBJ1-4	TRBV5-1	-	CASSFTGTQNEKLFF	TGCGCCAGCAGCTTTACCGGGACACAAAATGAAAAACTGTTTTTT